Listed here are 15 T cell receptor beta chains from one sample, sequenced in a study of blood T cells in healthy people across ages. With a J-beta primer mix and a sample-barcoded 5' primer, a second PCR ran 7 to 11 cycles. TCRdb recomputed calls from the 5' RACE reads with MiXCR, one row per CDR3 protein. The sample has more than 800,000 distinct CDR3 sequences; less than 35% are singletons. The sequenced sample consisted of blood. Receptors originate from a woman aged 80 or over in good health.

V and J are TRBV7-2 and TRBJ1-6, with a weak D call TRBD1 (5 bases). This CDR3 is built from 15 residues. V lost 1 base to trimming and J lost 13 bases, with 17 bases between them. Per germline, CDR1 SGHTA and CDR2 FQGNSA. The chain's CDR3 is CASSLVGGGGAPLHF. CDR3 nucleotide sequence: TGTGCCAGCAGCTTAGTGGGGGGAGGTGGGGCGCCCCTCCACTTT.

V gene TRBV20-1 combines with J gene TRBJ1-6, with a weak D call TRBD1 (5 bases). There are 13 residues in the CDR3. V lost 5 bases to trimming and J lost 9 bases, with 14 bases between them. CDR1 is DFQATT and CDR2 is SNEGSKA in the germline V gene (reference sequence). CDR3 in DNA: TGCAGTGCTTGGGACGGGCTGAGTTCACCCCTCCACTTT. Translating it yields CSAWDGLSSPLHF.

A note on this clonotype: One base away lies a much larger clone, so this may be a sequencing read error. V usage is TRBV7-6 and J usage is TRBJ2-7; D gene uncertain. Trimming stripped 3 bases from V and 0 bases from J, with 15 bases between. CDR3 length: 16 residues. CDR1 and CDR2 (germline): SGHVS, FNYEAQ. The chain's CDR3 is CASSFMVHTISYEQYF. The CDR3 DNA sequence: TGTGCCAGCAGCTTCATGGTACATACGATCTCCTACGAGCAGTACTTC.

Turning to this clonotype: With a much larger clone just one base away, this may be a read error. The V and J genes are TRBV4-2 and TRBJ2-3; the D gene is possibly TRBD1 (6 bases). The germline V gene has CDR1 LGHNA and CDR2 YNFKEQ. This CDR3 is built from 13 residues. The CDR3 loop reads CGSSPETGDTQYF. The DNA of the CDR3 is TGTGGCAGCAGCCCGGAGACAGGAGATACGCAGTATTTT.

In this sample, this clonotype turned up a few times. Here the CDR3 reads CASSVRGTDEQFF. For the CDR3, the DNA is TGTGCCAGCAGTGTCCGGGGCACCGATGAGCAGTTCTTC. The chain couples TRBV6-2 or TRBV6-3 to TRBJ2-1; the D call may be TRBD1 or TRBD2 (5 bases each). This CDR3 has 13 residues. With 5 bases removed from V and 8 bases from J, the gap between germline ends came to 13 bases. Germline V lookup: CDR1 MNHEY, CDR2 SVGEGT.

This clonotype was counted ten times or more. The V call is TRBV7-2, the J call TRBJ2-3; 7 nucleotides agree with TRBD1. The trim removed 5 bases at V and 2 bases at J, leaving 7 bases unmatched. The germline gives CDR1 SGHTA, CDR2 FQGNSA. CDR3 size: 15 residues. The CDR3 here is CASSPRDRHTDTQYF. The CDR3 bases are TGTGCCAGCAGCCCCCGGGACAGACACACAGATACGCAGTATTTT.

This clonotype was detected a few times. V is TRBV4-3 and J is TRBJ2-4; D is possibly TRBD1 (6 bases). The germline V and J ends were trimmed by 2 bases and 5 bases, with 10 bases remaining between them. The CDR3 length is 14 residues. CDR1 is LGHNA, CDR2 YSLEER, per germline. Here the CDR3 reads CASSQPDRQNIQYF. CDR3 DNA: TGCGCCAGCAGCCAACCGGACAGACAAAACATTCAGTACTTC.

This clonotype was recorded at least ten times. The chain employs TRBV28 and TRBJ2-4; TRBD2 agrees at 11 bases. V dropped 5 bases and J dropped 0; count of bases not matched to a gene: 6. The CDR3 loop spans 17 amino acids. The V gene's germline CDR1 is MDHEN and CDR2 SYDVKM. DNA for the CDR3: TGTGCCAGCAGTCTCCTGACTAGCGGGGTAGCCAAAAACATTCAGTACTTC. It specifies CASSLLTSGVAKNIQYF.

The V call is TRBV3-1, the J call TRBJ2-1; TRBD2 matches 15 bases. Germline CDR1 LGHDT, CDR2 YNNKEL (reference sequence). The CDR3 runs 17 residues. With 4 bases clipped from V and 6 bases from J, the junction kept 7 bases outside the gene matches. CDR3 DNA: TGTGCCAGCAGCCCGGGACTAGCGGGGGGCGCGTCCAATGAGCAGTTCTTC. This codes for CASSPGLAGGASNEQFF.

V is TRBV3-1 and J is TRBJ2-1; D not certain. The CDR3 loop spans 13 amino acids. Trimming took off 2 bases at V and 6 bases at J, with 8 bases between the two ends. Germline CDR1 is LGHDT and CDR2 is YNNKEL (reference sequence). CDR3 in amino acids: CASSQKYGNEQFF. CDR3 nucleotide sequence: TGTGCCAGCAGCCAAAAGTACGGCAATGAGCAGTTCTTC.

This clonotype was observed many times. V usage is TRBV7-7 and J usage is TRBJ2-1, with 9 bases fitting TRBD1. The V gene's germline CDR1 is SSHAT and CDR2 FNYEAQ (reference sequence). The CDR3 is made up of 15 amino acids. V gave up 5 bases and J gave up 8 bases; unmatched junction bases: 10. CDR3 in amino acids: CASSPGQGSFDEQFF. CDR3 DNA: TGTGCCAGCAGCCCGGGACAGGGCTCCTTCGATGAGCAGTTCTTC.

The CDR3: CASSRIPSGGINEQFF. CDR3 coding DNA: TGTGCCAGCAGCCGAATCCCTAGCGGGGGGATCAATGAGCAGTTCTTC. The rearrangement uses TRBV11-3 and TRBJ2-1; 11 bases map to TRBD2. After removal of 5 bases from V and 6 bases from J, the junction contained 9 bases not matched to a gene. The CDR3 runs to 16 residues. The germline CDR1 and CDR2 sequences are SGHNT and YENEEA.

V usage is TRBV10-3 and J usage is TRBJ1-1; perhaps TRBD1 as D (5 bases). Germline V gene data show CDR1 as ENHRY and CDR2 as SYGVKD. The CDR3 runs 14 residues. Deletions cut 4 bases from V and 0 bases from J, with 9 bases between. CDR3 DNA: TGTGCCATCAGTGTTGGGACCGTGAACACTGAAGCTTTCTTT. Residues: CAISVGTVNTEAFF.

The rearrangement joins TRBV15 to TRBJ1-1; TRBD1 might be the D (6 bases). From germline, CDR1 is LNHNV and CDR2 YYDKDF (reference sequence). The V end lost 0 bases, the J end lost 0 bases, and 17 bases lay between the germline ends. The CDR3 is 18 amino acids. CDR3 DNA sequence: TGTGCCACCAGCAGAGAATTCGCAGGGGCGAGGATGAACACTGAAGCTTTCTTT. Translating it yields CATSREFAGARMNTEAFF.

This clonotype turned up a few times. It may be a read error: a sequence one base away is much more abundant. This chain connects TRBV12-3 or TRBV12-4 to TRBJ2-5; D is unclear. With 2 bases removed from V and 11 bases from J, the gap between germline ends came to 18 bases. The CDR3 spans 14 residues. In DNA, the CDR3 is TGTGCCAGCAGTTTATCACAGAGCTACAATGAGCAGTACTTC. This codes for CASSLSQSYNEQYF.